One and the same sample provided the 5 T cell receptor beta chains below, sequenced in a study of regulatory T cells in long-lasting Graves disease. In building TCR beta libraries, iRepertoire HTBI primers were used together with Arm-PCR of CDR3 regions. TCRdb re-called the multiplex PCR reads with MiXCR, one entry per CDR3 protein. The sample has 450,000 or so distinct CDR3 sequences; 20% to 25% are singletons. As to time point: persistent/refractory GD, antithyroid drugs over 5 years with positive TRAb. After RNA was extracted from PBMCs, the TCR library was made from it. This material consisted of peripheral blood mononuclear cells (PBMCs), taken when the disease was refractory, from a patient treated with antithyroid drugs. Receptors were obtained from a female donor with Graves disease.

Only a few counts were recorded for this clonotype. The chain recombines TRBV11-3 with TRBJ2-2, with TRBD1 matching 8 bases. From germline, CDR1 is SGHNT and CDR2 YENEEA. The ends lost 6 bases at V and 7 bases at J; junction bases unmatched: 7. The CDR3 is 14 residues long. The CDR3 sequence is CASRPQGADGELFF. The DNA for the CDR3 is TGTGCCAGCAGGCCTCAGGGGGCGGACGGGGAGCTGTTTTTT.

This clonotype was recorded at least ten times. The chain carries TRBV2 and TRBJ1-3; the D is unclear. V was trimmed by 6 bases and J by 4 bases, leaving 4 bases between them. The CDR3 has 11 residues. CDR1 and CDR2 from the germline V gene are SNHLY and FYNNEI. The CDR3 spells CASSDGNTIYF. CDR3 nucleotides: TGTGCCAGCAGCGACGGAAACACCATATATTTT. The variable domain in full, completed from reference TRBV2 and TRBJ1-3, reads EPEVTQTPSHQVTQMGQEVILRCVPISNHLYFYWYRQILGQKVEFLVSFYNNEISEKSEIFDDQFSVERPDGSNFTLKIRSTKLEDSAMYFCASSDGNTIYFGEGSWLTVV.

This clonotype has ten or more counts. The chain carries TRBV6-4 and TRBJ1-1; D is perhaps TRBD1 (5 bases). Per the germline V gene, CDR1 is MRHNA and CDR2 is SNTAGT. Trimming took off 6 bases at V and 1 base at J, with 9 bases between the two ends. There are 13 residues in the CDR3. The chain's CDR3 is CASSSDKNTEAFF. Written as DNA, the CDR3 is TGTGCCAGCAGCTCGGACAAGAACACTGAAGCTTTCTTT.

This clonotype showed up just a few times. The chain uses TRBV7-2 and TRBJ2-3; maybe TRBD2 (6 bases). Trimming shortened V by 4 bases and J by 2 bases, and 13 bases separated the two germline ends. Germline loops: CDR1 SGHTA, CDR2 FQGNSA. This CDR3 has 15 amino acids. This chain's CDR3 is CASSSRLGDTDTQYF. CDR3 sequence (DNA): TGTGCCAGCAGCTCACGACTAGGCGACACAGATACGCAGTATTTT.

The V call is TRBV9, the J call TRBJ1-1, with D uncertain. Germline assignment: CDR1 SGDLS and CDR2 YYNGEE. Trimming cost V 3 bases and J 1 base, with 7 bases left between them. The length of the CDR3 is 13 residues. CDR3 sequence reads: CASSEEENTEAFF. The CDR3 DNA reads TGTGCCAGCAGCGAAGAAGAGAACACTGAAGCTTTCTTT.